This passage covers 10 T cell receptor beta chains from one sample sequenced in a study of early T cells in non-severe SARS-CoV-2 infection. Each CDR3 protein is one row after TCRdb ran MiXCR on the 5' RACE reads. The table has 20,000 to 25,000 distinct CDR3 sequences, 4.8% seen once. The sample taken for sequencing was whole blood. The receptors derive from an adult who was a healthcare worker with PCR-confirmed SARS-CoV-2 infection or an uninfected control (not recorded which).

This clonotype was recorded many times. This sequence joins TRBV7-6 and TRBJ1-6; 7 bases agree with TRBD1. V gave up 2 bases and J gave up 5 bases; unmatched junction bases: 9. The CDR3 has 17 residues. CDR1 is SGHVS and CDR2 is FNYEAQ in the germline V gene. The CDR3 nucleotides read TGTGCCAGCAGCTTACAGGGGGGAGGTCTCAATAATTCACCCCTCCACTTT. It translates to CASSLQGGGLNNSPLHF.

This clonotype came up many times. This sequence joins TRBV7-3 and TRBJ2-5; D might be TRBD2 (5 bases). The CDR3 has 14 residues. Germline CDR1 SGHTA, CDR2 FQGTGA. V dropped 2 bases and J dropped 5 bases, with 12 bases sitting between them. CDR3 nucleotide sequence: TGTGCCAGCAGCTTATATAGCCGAGGGGAGACCCAGTACTTC. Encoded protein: CASSLYSRGETQYF.

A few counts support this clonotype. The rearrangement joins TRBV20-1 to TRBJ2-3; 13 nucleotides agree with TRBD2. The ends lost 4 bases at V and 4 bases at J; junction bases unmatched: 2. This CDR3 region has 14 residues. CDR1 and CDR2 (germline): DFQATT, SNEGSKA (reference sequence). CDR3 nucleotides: TGCAGTGCTACCGGGACTAGCGGGGCAGATACGCAGTATTTT. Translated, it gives CSATGTSGADTQYF.

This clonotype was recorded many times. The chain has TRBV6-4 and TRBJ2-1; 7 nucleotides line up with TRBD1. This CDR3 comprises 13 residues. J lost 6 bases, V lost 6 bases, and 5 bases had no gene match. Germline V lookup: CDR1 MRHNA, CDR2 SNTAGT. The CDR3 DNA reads TGTGCCAGCAGCTGGACAGGAGCCAATGAGCAGTTCTTC. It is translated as CASSWTGANEQFF.

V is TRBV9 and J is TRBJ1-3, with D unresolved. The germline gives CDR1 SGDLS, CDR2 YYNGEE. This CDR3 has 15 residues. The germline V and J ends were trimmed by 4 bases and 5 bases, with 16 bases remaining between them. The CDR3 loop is CASSRLNGLRNTIYF. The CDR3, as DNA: TGTGCCAGCAGCCGCTTGAACGGACTCCGAAACACCATATATTTT.

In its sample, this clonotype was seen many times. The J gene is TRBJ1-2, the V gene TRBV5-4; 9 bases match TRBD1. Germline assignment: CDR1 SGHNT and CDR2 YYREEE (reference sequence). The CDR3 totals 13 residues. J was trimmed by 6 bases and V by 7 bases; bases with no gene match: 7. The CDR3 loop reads CASHVWDRDGYTF. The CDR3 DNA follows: TGTGCCAGCCACGTATGGGACAGGGATGGCTACACCTTC.

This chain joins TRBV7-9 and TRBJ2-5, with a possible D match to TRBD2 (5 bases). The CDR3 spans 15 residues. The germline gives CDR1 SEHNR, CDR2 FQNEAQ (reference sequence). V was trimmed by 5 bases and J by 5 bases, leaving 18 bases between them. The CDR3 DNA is TGTGCCAGCAGCCCCCGGAATAGCGTGGCGGAGACCCAGTACTTC. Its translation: CASSPRNSVAETQYF.

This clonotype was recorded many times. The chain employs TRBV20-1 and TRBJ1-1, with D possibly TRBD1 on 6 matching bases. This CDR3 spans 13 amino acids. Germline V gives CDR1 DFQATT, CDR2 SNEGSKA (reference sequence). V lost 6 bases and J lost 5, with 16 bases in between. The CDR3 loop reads CSALRGGRTEAFF. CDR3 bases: TGCAGTGCATTAAGGGGGGGGCGGACTGAAGCTTTCTTT.

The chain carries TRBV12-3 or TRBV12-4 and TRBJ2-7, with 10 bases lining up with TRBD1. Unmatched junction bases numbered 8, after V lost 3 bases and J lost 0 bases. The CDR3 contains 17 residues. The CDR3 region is CASSLVYGTGVSYEQYF. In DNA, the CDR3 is TGTGCCAGCAGTTTGGTTTATGGGACAGGGGTCTCCTACGAGCAGTACTTC.

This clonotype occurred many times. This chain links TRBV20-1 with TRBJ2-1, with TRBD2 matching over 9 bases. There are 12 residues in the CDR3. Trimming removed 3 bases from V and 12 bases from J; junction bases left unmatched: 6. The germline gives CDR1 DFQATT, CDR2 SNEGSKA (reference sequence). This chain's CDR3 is CSASQRGERQFF. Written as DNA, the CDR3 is TGCAGTGCTAGCCAGCGGGGGGAAAGGCAGTTCTTC.